These 2 T cell receptor beta chains originate from one sample sequenced in a study of T cells after yellow fever vaccination. One entry per CDR3 protein results from TCRdb running MiXCR on the 5' RACE reads. This table has a few hundred thousand distinct CDR3 sequences, about 5.2% appearing once. Source: CD4+ T cells sorted from PBMCs, taken on the day of the yellow fever booster vaccination. The receptors shown here come from a man younger than 35 who received the YFV17D yellow fever vaccine.

This chain links TRBV19 with TRBJ2-3; tentatively, D is TRBD2 (5 bases). Between the trimmed V and J ends, which lost 4 bases and 2 bases, there was a span of 25 bases. Germline CDR1 is LNHDA and CDR2 is SQIVND (reference sequence). This CDR3 contains 19 residues. CDR3 sequence reads: CASSTPQRIASRVTDTQYF. CDR3 bases: TGTGCCAGTAGTACACCCCAGCGGATAGCCTCTAGGGTCACAGATACGCAGTATTTT.

This sequence joins TRBV3-1 and TRBJ2-5, with TRBD2 as a possible D gene (5 bases). CDR3 length equals 15 residues. V lost 2 bases to trimming and J lost 7 bases, with 17 bases between them. Germline V CDR1 and CDR2: LGHDT, YNNKEL (reference sequence). The CDR3 coding sequence is TGTGCCAGCAGCCAACCCCCGGGAAGGGCGGGGACCCAGTACTTC. This codes for CASSQPPGRAGTQYF.